The 8 T cell receptor beta chains below all came from one sample that was sequenced in a study of early T cells in non-severe SARS-CoV-2 infection. TCRdb re-called the 5' RACE reads through MiXCR, storing one row per CDR3 protein. The sample includes 40,000 to 65,000 distinct CDR3 sequences, 7% to 9% of them seen just once. Sequenced input: whole blood. These receptors were obtained from an adult who was a healthcare worker with PCR-confirmed SARS-CoV-2 infection or an uninfected control (not recorded which).

The J gene is TRBJ2-3, the V gene TRBV29-1; 12 bases line up with TRBD2. Trimming at V came to 7 bases and at J to 6 bases, leaving 5 bases not matched to a gene. The CDR3 length is 13 residues. Germline CDR1 and CDR2: SQVTM and ANQGSEA. This CDR3 is CSALAGGSDTQYF. For the CDR3, the DNA is TGCAGCGCACTAGCGGGAGGCTCGGATACGCAGTATTTT.

This clonotype was seen only a few times. The gene calls are TRBV27 and TRBJ2-7, with D perhaps matching TRBD1 or TRBD2 (5 bases each). The CDR3 runs 13 residues. V was clipped by 5 bases and J by 4 bases, with 12 bases between them. Germline CDR1 is MNHEY and CDR2 is SMNVEV (reference sequence). CDR3 residues: CASSPLGEYEQYF. In nucleotides, the CDR3 is TGTGCCAGCAGTCCCCTGGGGGAGTACGAGCAGTACTTC.

The chain couples TRBV5-4 to TRBJ2-7; a possible D gene is TRBD2 (5 bases). V lost 1 base and J lost 4, with 15 bases in between. The CDR3 spans 15 residues. The germline V gene encodes CDR1 SGHNT and CDR2 YYREEE (reference sequence). CDR3 nucleotides: TGTGCCAGCAGCTTGCCTATGGTAGCGCCATACGAGCAGTACTTC. Translated, it gives CASSLPMVAPYEQYF.

This clonotype was counted at least ten times. The chain uses TRBV2 and TRBJ1-2; D call uncertain. CDR1 SNHLY and CDR2 FYNNEI come from the germline V gene. CDR3 length equals 12 residues. The V gene lost 4 bases and the J gene lost 8 bases, with 11 bases spanning the gap. The CDR3 sequence is CASSGLGRGYTF. The CDR3 DNA sequence: TGTGCCAGCAGTGGTCTGGGTCGGGGCTACACCTTC.

This clonotype rates as medium-sized. The CDR3 region is CAWSTSGINNEQFF. The CDR3 coding sequence is TGTGCCTGGAGCACTAGCGGGATTAACAATGAGCAGTTCTTC. The rearrangement links TRBV30 to TRBJ2-1, with TRBD2 identical over 10 bases. J lost 5 bases, V lost 3 bases, and 4 bases had no gene match. Germline CDR1 and CDR2: GTSNPN and SVGIG (reference sequence). This CDR3 is built from 14 residues.

The chain combines TRBV29-1 with TRBJ2-1; no reliable D call. This CDR3 has 13 amino acids. V was clipped by 4 bases and J by 8 bases, with 15 bases between them. Per germline, CDR1 SQVTM and CDR2 ANQGSEA. This chain's CDR3 is CSVGHHRSDEQFF. The CDR3 bases are TGCAGCGTTGGTCACCACCGGAGCGATGAGCAGTTCTTC.

This clonotype was recorded at least ten times. This rearrangement joins TRBV12-3 or TRBV12-4 to TRBJ2-1, with a tentative D call TRBD1 (6 bases). V lost 6 bases and J 0 bases, leaving 12 bases between the germline ends. The CDR3 sequence is 15 residues long. CDR3 DNA sequence: TGTGCCAGCAGACGGACAGCCCGCTCCTACAATGAGCAGTTCTTC. Encoded protein: CASRRTARSYNEQFF.

This clonotype was counted only a few times. This chain links TRBV29-1 with TRBJ2-1; 9 positions match TRBD2. Germline lookup yields CDR1 SQVTM and CDR2 ANQGSEA. The length of the CDR3 is 15 residues. Trimming cost V 7 bases and J 3 bases; bases outside gene matches: 10. The CDR3 DNA reads TGCAGCGCCGGGGAGGTAGCGGGAGTCTACAATGAGCAGTTCTTC. It is translated as CSAGEVAGVYNEQFF.